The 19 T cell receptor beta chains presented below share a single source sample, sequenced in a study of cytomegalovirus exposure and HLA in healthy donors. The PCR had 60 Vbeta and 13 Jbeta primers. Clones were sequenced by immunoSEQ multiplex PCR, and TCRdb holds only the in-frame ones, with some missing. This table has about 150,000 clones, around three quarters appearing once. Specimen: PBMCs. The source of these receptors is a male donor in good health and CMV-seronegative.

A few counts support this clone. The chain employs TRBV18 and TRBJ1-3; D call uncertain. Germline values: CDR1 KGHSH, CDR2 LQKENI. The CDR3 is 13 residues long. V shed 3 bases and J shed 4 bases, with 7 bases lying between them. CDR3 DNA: TGTGCCAGCTCACCCATACAGGGAAACACCATATATTTT. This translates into CASSPIQGNTIYF.

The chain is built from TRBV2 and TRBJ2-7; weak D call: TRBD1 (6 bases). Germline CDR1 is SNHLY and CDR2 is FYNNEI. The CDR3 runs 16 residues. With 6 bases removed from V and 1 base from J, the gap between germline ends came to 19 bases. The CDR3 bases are TGTGCCAGCAGCGACTCCTGGACAGCGAAGTCCTACGAGCAGTACTTC. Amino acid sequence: CASSDSWTAKSYEQYF.

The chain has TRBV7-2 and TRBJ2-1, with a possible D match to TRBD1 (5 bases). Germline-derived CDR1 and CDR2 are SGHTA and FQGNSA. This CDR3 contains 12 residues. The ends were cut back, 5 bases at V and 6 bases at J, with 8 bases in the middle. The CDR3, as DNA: TGTGCCAGCAGCCTCCAGGGCAATGAGCAGTTCTTC. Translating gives CASSLQGNEQFF.

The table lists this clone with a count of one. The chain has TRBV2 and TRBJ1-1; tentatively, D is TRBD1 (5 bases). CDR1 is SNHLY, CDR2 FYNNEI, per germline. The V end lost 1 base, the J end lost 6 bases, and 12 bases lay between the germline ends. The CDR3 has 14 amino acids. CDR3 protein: CASSEGGRSSEAFF. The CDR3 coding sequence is TGTGCCAGCAGTGAAGGGGGGAGGAGCTCTGAAGCTTTCTTT.

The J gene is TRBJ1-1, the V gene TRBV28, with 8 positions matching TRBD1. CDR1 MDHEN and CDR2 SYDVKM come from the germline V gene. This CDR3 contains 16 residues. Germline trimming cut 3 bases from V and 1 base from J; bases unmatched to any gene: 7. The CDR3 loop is CASSLKRQGRNTEAFF. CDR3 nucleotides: TGTGCCAGCAGTTTGAAAAGACAGGGGAGGAACACTGAAGCTTTCTTT.

For the CDR3, the DNA is TGTGCCAGCTCACCCATCCTTACAGGGGGAAATGAGCAGTTCTTC. Its protein is CASSPILTGGNEQFF. The chain uses TRBV18 and TRBJ2-1, with TRBD1 identical over 8 bases. J was trimmed by 7 bases and V by 3 bases; bases with no gene match: 8. Germline CDR1 and CDR2: KGHSH and LQKENI. There are 15 residues in the CDR3.

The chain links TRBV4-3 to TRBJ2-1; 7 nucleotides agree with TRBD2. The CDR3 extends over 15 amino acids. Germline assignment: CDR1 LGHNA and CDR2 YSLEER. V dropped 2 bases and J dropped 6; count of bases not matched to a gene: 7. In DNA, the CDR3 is TGCGCCAGCAGCCAAACTGGGGGAGGGGTCAATGAGCAGTTCTTC. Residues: CASSQTGGGVNEQFF.

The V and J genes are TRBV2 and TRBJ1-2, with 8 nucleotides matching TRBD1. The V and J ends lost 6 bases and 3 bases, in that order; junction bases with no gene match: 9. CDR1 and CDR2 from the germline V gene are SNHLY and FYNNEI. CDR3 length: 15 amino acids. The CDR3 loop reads CASREQGVLDYGYTF. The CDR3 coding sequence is TGTGCCAGCAGAGAACAGGGGGTTCTGGACTATGGCTACACCTTC. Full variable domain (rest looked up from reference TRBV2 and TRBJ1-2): EPEVTQTPSHQVTQMGQEVILRCVPISNHLYFYWYRQILGQKVEFLVSFYNNEISEKSEIFDDQFSVERPDGSNFTLKIRSTKLEDSAMYFCASREQGVLDYGYTFGSGTRLTVV.

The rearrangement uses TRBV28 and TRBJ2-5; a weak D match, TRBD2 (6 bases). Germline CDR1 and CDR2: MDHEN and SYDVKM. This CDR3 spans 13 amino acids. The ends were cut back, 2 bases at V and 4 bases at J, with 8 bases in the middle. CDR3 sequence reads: CASSLAGPETQYF. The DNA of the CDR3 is TGTGCCAGCAGTTTAGCGGGACCAGAGACCCAGTACTTC.

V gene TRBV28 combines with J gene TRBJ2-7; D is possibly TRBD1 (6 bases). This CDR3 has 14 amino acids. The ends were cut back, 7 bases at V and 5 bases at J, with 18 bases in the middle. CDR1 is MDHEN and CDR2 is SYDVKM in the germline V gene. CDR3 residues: CASKISGVSDEQYF. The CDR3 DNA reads TGTGCCAGCAAGATTTCAGGGGTCTCAGACGAGCAGTACTTC.

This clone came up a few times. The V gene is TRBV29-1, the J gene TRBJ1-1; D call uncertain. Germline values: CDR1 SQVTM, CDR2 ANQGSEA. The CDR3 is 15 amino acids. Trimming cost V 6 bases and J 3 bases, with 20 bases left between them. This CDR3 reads CSVVDSPGRYTEAFF. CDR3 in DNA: TGCAGCGTGGTAGACTCCCCTGGAAGGTACACTGAAGCTTTCTTT.

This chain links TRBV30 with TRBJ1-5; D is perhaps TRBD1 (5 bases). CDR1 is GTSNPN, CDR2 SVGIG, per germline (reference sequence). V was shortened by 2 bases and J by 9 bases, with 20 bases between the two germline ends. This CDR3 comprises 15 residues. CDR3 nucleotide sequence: TGTGCCTGGAGTCTCCGGGACTCAGGGCAGGTGCCCCAGCATTTT. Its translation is CAWSLRDSGQVPQHF.

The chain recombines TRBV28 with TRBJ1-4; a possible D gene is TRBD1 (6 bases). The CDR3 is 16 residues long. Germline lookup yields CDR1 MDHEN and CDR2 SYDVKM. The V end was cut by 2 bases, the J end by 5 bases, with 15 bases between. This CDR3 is CASSLIVGQGNEKLFF. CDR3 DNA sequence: TGTGCCAGCAGTTTAATTGTGGGACAAGGAAATGAAAAACTGTTTTTT. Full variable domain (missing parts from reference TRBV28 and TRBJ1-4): DVKVTQSSRYLVKRTGEKVFLECVQDMDHENMFWYRQDPGLGLRLIYFSYDVKMKEKGDIPEGYSVSREKKERFSLILESASTNQTSMYLCASSLIVGQGNEKLFFGSGTQLSVL.

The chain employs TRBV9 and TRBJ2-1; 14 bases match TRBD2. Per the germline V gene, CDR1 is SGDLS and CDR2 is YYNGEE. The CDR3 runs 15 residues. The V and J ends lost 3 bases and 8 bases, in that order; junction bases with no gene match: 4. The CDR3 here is CASSGGLAGGDEQFF. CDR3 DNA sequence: TGTGCCAGCAGCGGCGGACTAGCGGGGGGCGATGAGCAGTTCTTC.

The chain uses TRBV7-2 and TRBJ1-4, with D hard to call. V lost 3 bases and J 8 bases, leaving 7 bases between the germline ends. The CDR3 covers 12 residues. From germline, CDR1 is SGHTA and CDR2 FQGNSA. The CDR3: CASSFSSEKLFF. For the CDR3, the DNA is TGTGCCAGCAGCTTTAGTTCCGAAAAACTGTTTTTT.

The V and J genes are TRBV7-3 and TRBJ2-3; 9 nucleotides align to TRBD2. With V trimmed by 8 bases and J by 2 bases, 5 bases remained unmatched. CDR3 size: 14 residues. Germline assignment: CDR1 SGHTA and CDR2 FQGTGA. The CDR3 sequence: CASSRGGATDTQYF. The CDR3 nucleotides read TGTGCCAGCTCTCGCGGGGGGGCCACAGATACGCAGTATTTT.

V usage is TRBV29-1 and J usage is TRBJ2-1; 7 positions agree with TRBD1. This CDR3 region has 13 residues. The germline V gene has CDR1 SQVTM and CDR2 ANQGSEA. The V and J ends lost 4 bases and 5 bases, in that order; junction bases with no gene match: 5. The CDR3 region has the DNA TGCAGCGTTGCGGACAGGTCTAACAATGAGCAGTTCTTC. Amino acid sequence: CSVADRSNNEQFF.

The CDR3 sequence is CASSVYGSSYEQYF. For the CDR3, the DNA is TGTGCCAGCAGTGTCTACGGTAGCTCCTACGAGCAGTACTTC. This chain uses TRBV2 with TRBJ2-7; D not resolved. The CDR3 is 14 residues long. The V end lost 4 bases, the J end lost 0 bases, and 10 bases lay between the germline ends. Germline CDR1 and CDR2: SNHLY and FYNNEI.

CDR3 in amino acids: CASSEWLAGGMYEQYF. CDR3 nucleotide sequence: TGTGCCAGCAGTGAATGGTTAGCGGGAGGGATGTACGAGCAGTACTTC. J is TRBJ2-7 and V is TRBV2; 11 bases line up with TRBD2. V shed 2 bases, J shed 4 bases, and the junction held 7 bases outside the gene matches. The CDR3 covers 16 residues. Germline-derived CDR1 and CDR2 are SNHLY and FYNNEI.